These 18 T cell receptor beta chains share one sample of origin, sequenced in a study of blood T cell repertoires in COVID-19. Produced via immunoSEQ multiplex PCR; TCRdb's table is partial and in-frame only. Of almost 250,000 clones listed, 86% are singletons. The specimen sequenced was peripheral blood. All receptors come from a woman aged 80 or over with COVID-19, enrolled during active disease.

The sample holds a few counts of this clone. The chain has TRBV4-3 and TRBJ1-1; tentatively, D is TRBD1 (6 bases). The germline V gene encodes CDR1 LGHNA and CDR2 YSLEER. CDR3 size: 17 residues. Trimming took off 1 base at V and 4 bases at J, with 19 bases between the two ends. The CDR3, as DNA: TGCGCCAGCAGCCAAGGTTACCTCGAAACAGGGCCCACTGAAGCTTTCTTT. Protein: CASSQGYLETGPTEAFF.

The chain carries TRBV27 and TRBJ1-1; 7 positions agree with TRBD1. Looked up from germline, CDR1 is MNHEY and CDR2 is SMNVEV (reference sequence). The CDR3 runs to 16 residues. V lost 5 bases and J lost 5; bases outside the gene matches: 14. CDR3 nucleotides: TGTGCCAGCAGTCCTCACAGCGCAACCAGGGGGACTGAAGCTTTCTTT. Encoded protein: CASSPHSATRGTEAFF.

This chain connects TRBV5-1 to TRBJ1-5; D not certain. The CDR3 contains 17 residues. Germline assignment: CDR1 SGHRS and CDR2 YFSETQ. V shed 6 bases and J shed 2 bases, with 21 bases lying between them. In nucleotides, the CDR3 is TGCGCCAGCATATACCAGACTGGCTCCGGGGGCAATCAGCCCCAGCATTTT. This encodes CASIYQTGSGGNQPQHF.

The V gene is TRBV27, the J gene TRBJ2-7; TRBD2 matches at 10 bases. Germline V CDR1 and CDR2: MNHEY, SMNVEV (reference sequence). The junction had 5 bases not matched to a gene; V was cut back by 5 bases and J by 1 base. The CDR3 runs 15 residues. CDR3 DNA: TGTGCCAGCAGTGCTCGGACTAGCGGATCCTACGAGCAGTACTTC. This encodes CASSARTSGSYEQYF.

The CDR3 DNA follows: TGTGCCAGCAGTTCGTTGACTAGCGGGGGGGCAAGTCGCACAGATACGCAGTATTTT. Its protein is CASSSLTSGGASRTDTQYF. This chain uses TRBV28 with TRBJ2-3; 14 positions agree with TRBD2. Trimming cost V 4 bases and J 1 base; bases outside gene matches: 10. Looked up from germline, CDR1 is MDHEN and CDR2 is SYDVKM. This CDR3 has 19 amino acids.

The CDR3 here is CSVGTGTDTQYF. In nucleotides, the CDR3 is TGCAGCGTTGGGACAGGGACGGATACGCAGTATTTT. The chain links TRBV29-1 to TRBJ2-3, with TRBD1 matching 8 bases. CDR1 is SQVTM, CDR2 ANQGSEA, per germline. The CDR3 is 12 amino acids. After removal of 4 bases from V and 6 bases from J, the junction contained 3 bases not matched to a gene.

The rearrangement uses TRBV6-1 and TRBJ2-3; 12 bases agree with TRBD2. CDR3 length equals 20 residues. Germline assignment: CDR1 MNHNS and CDR2 SASEGT. V lost 0 bases to trimming and J lost 1 base; unmatched junction nucleotides: 11. CDR3: CASSEALRLGLAGRTDTQYF. The CDR3 nucleotides read TGTGCCAGCAGTGAAGCGCTTCGACTCGGACTAGCGGGGCGCACAGATACGCAGTATTTT.

The chain recombines TRBV7-9 with TRBJ2-1; 8 nucleotides line up with TRBD2. Trimming cost V 5 bases and J 2 bases; bases outside gene matches: 11. The CDR3 is 17 residues long. Per the germline V gene, CDR1 is SEHNR and CDR2 is FQNEAQ (reference sequence). The CDR3 region is CASSPAGGGSTYNEQFF. The CDR3 DNA sequence: TGTGCCAGCAGCCCCGCTGGCGGGGGGTCCACCTACAATGAGCAGTTCTTC.

V is TRBV19 and J is TRBJ1-2; perhaps TRBD1 as D (5 bases). Germline CDR1 reads LNHDA; CDR2 reads SQIVND (reference sequence). The CDR3 consists of 11 residues. Trimming stripped 5 bases from V and 5 bases from J, with 6 bases between. The CDR3 protein is CASSPGYGYTF. The CDR3 nucleotides are TGTGCCAGTAGTCCAGGGTATGGCTACACCTTC.

This clone was observed once. The V and J genes are TRBV27 and TRBJ2-1; perhaps TRBD2 as D (5 bases). From germline, CDR1 is MNHEY and CDR2 SMNVEV (reference sequence). Trimming took 8 bases from V and 7 from J, leaving 21 bases between them. The CDR3 loop spans 15 amino acids. CDR3 nucleotides: TGTGCCAGCGCTTTGCCCCACGAGGGAAGGAATGAGCAGTTCTTC. Amino acid sequence: CASALPHEGRNEQFF.

This chain connects TRBV11-2 to TRBJ2-5; D may be TRBD1 (5 bases). V shed 5 bases and J shed 5 bases, with 12 bases lying between them. Germline CDR1 and CDR2: SGHAT and FQNNGV. There are 13 residues in the CDR3. The DNA for the CDR3 is TGTGCCAGCAGCCCGGGCTGGGGCGAGACCCAGTACTTC. Protein: CASSPGWGETQYF.

The chain has TRBV7-8 and TRBJ2-7, with D possibly being TRBD2 (7 bases). This CDR3 is 15 amino acids long. Trimming took off 5 bases at V and 0 bases at J, with 14 bases between the two ends. CDR1 SGHVS and CDR2 FQNEAQ come from the germline V gene. The CDR3 loop is CASSEGGGNSYEQYF. In DNA, the CDR3 is TGTGCCAGCAGCGAGGGAGGGGGGAACTCCTACGAGCAGTACTTC.

This clone was seen just once. This sequence joins TRBV3-1 (or the pseudogene TRBV3-2) and TRBJ2-7; 7 positions match TRBD1. J gave up 6 bases and V 4 bases, and 6 bases lay outside the gene matches. The CDR3 is 13 amino acids. CDR1 is LGHDT, CDR2 YNNKEL, per germline (reference sequence). Here the CDR3 reads CASSPRQGSEQYF. The CDR3 region has the DNA TGTGCCAGCAGCCCACGACAGGGTAGCGAGCAGTACTTC.

This chain links TRBV6-2 or TRBV6-3 with TRBJ2-7, with D possibly matching TRBD1 (7 bases). Trimming left V 2 bases short and J 3 bases short, with 23 bases between. Per germline, CDR1 MNHEY and CDR2 SVGEGT. The CDR3 runs to 18 residues. CDR3 loop: CASSYPLPGGPKLYEQYV. CDR3 in DNA: TGTGCCAGCAGTTACCCGCTCCCAGGGGGGCCAAAGCTCTACGAGCAGTACGTC.

This chain joins TRBV6-5 and TRBJ1-4, with D hard to call. The V end lost 6 bases, the J end lost 0 bases, and 11 bases lay between the germline ends. CDR1 is MNHEY and CDR2 is SVGAGI in the germline V gene. The CDR3 has 15 amino acids. CDR3 loop: CASRRVFATNEKLFF. For the CDR3, the DNA is TGTGCCAGCAGGAGGGTCTTTGCAACTAATGAAAAACTGTTTTTT.

This clone has more than one count but fewer than ten. This sequence joins TRBV7-8 and TRBJ1-2; 8 bases are a match to TRBD1. With 5 bases clipped from V and 4 bases from J, the junction kept 6 bases outside the gene matches. Germline lookup yields CDR1 SGHVS and CDR2 FQNEAQ. There are 14 residues in the CDR3. DNA for the CDR3: TGTGCCAGCAGCCCTACCACAGGGGGCTATGGCTACACCTTC. This encodes CASSPTTGGYGYTF.

This clone was observed a handful of times. The chain links TRBV6-5 to TRBJ2-1; weak D call: TRBD1 (5 bases). The germline CDR1 and CDR2 sequences are MNHEY and SVGAGI. The CDR3 extends over 13 amino acids. Trimming stripped 4 bases from V and 6 bases from J, with 10 bases between. For the CDR3, the DNA is TGTGCCAGCAGTTCCCGACAGATCAATGAGCAGTTCTTC. The encoded protein is CASSSRQINEQFF.

The rearrangement links TRBV5-1 to TRBJ1-1; 9 bases line up with TRBD1. This CDR3 has 16 amino acids. The ends lost 3 bases at V and 1 base at J; junction bases unmatched: 7. CDR1 SGHRS and CDR2 YFSETQ come from the germline V gene. CDR3: CASSWRQGGTNTEAFF. In DNA, the CDR3 is TGCGCCAGCAGCTGGAGACAGGGGGGGACGAACACTGAAGCTTTCTTT. Supplemented by reference TRBV5-1 and TRBJ1-1, the full variable domain reads KAGVTQTPRYLIKTRGQQVTLSCSPISGHRSVSWYQQTPGQGLQFLFEYFSETQRNKGNFPGRFSGRQFSNSRSEMNVSTLELGDSALYLCASSWRQGGTNTEAFFGQGTRLTVV.